A single T cell receptor beta chain is shown here with its context. The germline gives CDR1 LGHDT, CDR2 YNNKEL (reference sequence). CDR3 length equals 16 residues. Unmatched junction bases numbered 1, after V lost 0 bases and J lost 4 bases. This sample stems from a study of blood T cell repertoires in COVID-19. Study-level background: COVID-19 samples collected from the United States, Italy and Spain covered acute and convalescent phases. The cDNA or gDNA used as material had been derived from T cells, B-cell-depleted T cells, or PBMCs.

Authors' processing steps: Reference gene primer amplification gave estimated nucleated cell counts. The table came from immunoSEQ multiplex PCR; TCRdb's copy has only in-frame clones and leaves some out. The V and J calls and clone size are taken from that table; D and trimming were inferred from the DNA. This table holds about 66,000 clones, roughly 86% found once. The source material was peripheral blood. The TCR originated in a man in his sixties with acute or convalescent COVID-19. V is TRBV3-1 (or the pseudogene TRBV3-2) and J is TRBJ1-6; 9 bases fit TRBD1. CDR3 amino acids: CASSQETGGYNSPLHF. Here the CDR3 DNA reads TGTGCCAGCAGCCAAGAGACAGGGGGGTATAATTCACCCCTCCACTTT.